The clone carrying this TCR beta chain has a handful of counts. The data belong to a study of T cell clones after liver transplantation. Study summary: Third-party-reactive TCRbeta sequences from pre-transplant mixed lymphocyte reactions served as antigen-independent comparators. Tolerance: complete withdrawal held at least one year, liver enzymes staying within twice normal.

Data came from immunoSEQ multiplex PCR; TCRdb stores just in-frame clones and leaves some out. This table has tens of thousands of clones, about 82% appearing once. Thawed unstimulated PBMCs were FACS-sorted by CD3, CD4 and CD8 into two populations. Germline values: CDR1 LGHNA, CDR2 YSLEER. V gave up 0 bases and J gave up 4 bases, with 10 bases separating them. This CDR3 comprises 15 residues. This TCR was sampled from a human patient who received a liver transplant. Some T cells here may be from the graft donor. The J gene is TRBJ2-1, the V gene TRBV4-3; weak D call: TRBD2 (5 bases). The sample consisted of CD4+ T cells from blood, taken just over 45 months after liver transplant. The CDR3 DNA follows: TGCGCCAGCAGCCAAGACAGGACTTTATACAATGAGCAGTTCTTC. It codes for CASSQDRTLYNEQFF.